A selection of T cell receptor beta chains follows, all from one sample in a study of blood T cell repertoires in COVID-19. Libraries were prepared by immunoSEQ multiplex PCR; TCRdb keeps only in-frame clonotypes and omits some of them. This sample has approximately 49,000 clones, with 81% found just once. Sequencing was carried out using peripheral blood. The receptor source for this set is a woman over 75 with COVID-19, enrolled during active disease. Both conserved end residues are part of each CDR3. D genes are given only for firm matches.

>TRBV11-2|TRBJ2-3|16|-
CASSAGWGELTDTQYF
>TRBV2|TRBJ1-6|15|-
CASSTRRESNSPLHF
>TRBV11-2|TRBJ2-5|14|-
CASSLWRDQETQYF
>TRBV14|TRBJ2-7|17|TRBD2
CASSHKEAGRPGPEQYF
>TRBV7-2|TRBJ2-1|16|TRBD2
CASRAQSGTAYNEQFF
>TRBV19|TRBJ1-6|16|-
CASSPGSGYRNSPLHF
>TRBV19|TRBJ2-4|18|TRBD2
CASSIGGAGVGAKNIQYF
>TRBV27|TRBJ2-7|16|TRBD1
CASSFLRDRDSYEQYF
>TRBV15|TRBJ2-1|16|TRBD2
CATSPYKSREEDEQFF
>TRBV15|TRBJ2-7|14|-
CATSREGRVYEQYF
>TRBV6-2/TRBV6-3|TRBJ2-2|14|TRBD2
CASSQPGGAGELFF
>TRBV28|TRBJ1-1|15|TRBD1
CASRAGGAFNTEAFF
>TRBV4-1|TRBJ2-5|16|TRBD2
CASSQIPGLAEETQYF
>TRBV2|TRBJ1-6|13|TRBD1
CASRQGTNSPLHF
>TRBV27|TRBJ2-3|15|-
CASSLSGVWTDTQYF
>TRBV6-2/TRBV6-3|TRBJ1-6|13|TRBD1
CASSRPSGQGLHF
>TRBV30|TRBJ1-2|14|-
CAWSVAGGSYGYTF
>TRBV6-5|TRBJ1-3|15|-
CASSYSGHSGNTIYF
>TRBV7-9|TRBJ2-2|16|TRBD1
CASSPGTGREGGELFF
>TRBV2|TRBJ1-6|14|TRBD1
CASSGTGPNSPLHF
>TRBV6-4|TRBJ2-3|11|-
CASSAGNTQYF
>TRBV5-6|TRBJ2-5|13|TRBD2
CASAPSGRESQYF
>TRBV5-1|TRBJ2-7|16|TRBD1
CASSLDGTGLVDEQYF
>TRBV28|TRBJ1-6|15|-
CASRDSQGLGSPLHF
>TRBV4-1|TRBJ1-5|15|-
CASSQVLRGDQPQHF
>TRBV27|TRBJ2-1|15|TRBD1
CASKATRDRGLKQFF
>TRBV15|TRBJ1-1|17|TRBD1
CATSRYQGTGENTEAFF
>TRBV19|TRBJ1-4|14|-
CASSIFGDNEKLFF
>TRBV29-1|TRBJ2-7|14|TRBD1
CSATTGTGGNEQYF
>TRBV5-5|TRBJ2-3|17|TRBD2
CASSSLPTSGRTDTQYF
>TRBV7-8|TRBJ2-1|15|-
CASSRDTGMKNEQFF
>TRBV18|TRBJ2-7|16|-
CASSASRVRQIYEQYF
>TRBV18|TRBJ1-2|14|-
CASSPDQGPYGYTF
>TRBV18|TRBJ1-5|16|-
CASSPPGDYSNQPQHF
>TRBV5-1|TRBJ2-5|14|-
CASSPRDMVETQYF
>TRBV29-1|TRBJ1-4|12|TRBD1
CSVEEGARKLFF
>TRBV9|TRBJ2-1|14|-
CASSAWDSSNEQFF
>TRBV6-1|TRBJ1-5|17|-
CASSEKRSRGGGQPQHF
>TRBV6-1|TRBJ1-2|15|-
CASSEVVKGLGGYTF
>TRBV11-2|TRBJ2-7|14|-
CASSLARTSNEQYF
>TRBV24-1|TRBJ2-5|14|-
CATSPTTAGETQYF
>TRBV25-1|TRBJ2-7|15|TRBD2
CASSEVGLVGYEQYF
>TRBV7-9|TRBJ1-2|14|-
CASRTGNQDYGYTF
>TRBV6-5|TRBJ2-7|14|-
CASSYSIGGGEQYF
>TRBV7-9|TRBJ1-1|15|-
CASSINRVSSTEAFF
>TRBV10-3|TRBJ2-7|15|TRBD1
CAISDSGQGAYEQYF
>TRBV6-5|TRBJ2-1|14|-
CASSYSRTTNEQFF
>TRBV19|TRBJ1-5|16|TRBD1
CASSADRERLNQPQHF
>TRBV19|TRBJ2-3|15|-
CASTDKRGRSSTQYF
>TRBV19|TRBJ2-7|15|-
CASSVTRGRTYEQYF
>TRBV6-4|TRBJ1-2|15|-
CASSVSPTDTYGYTF
>TRBV7-3|TRBJ2-2|16|TRBD2
CASSSYSGISTGELFF
>TRBV13|TRBJ1-1|16|-
CASSFGLQGRYTEAFF
>TRBV30|TRBJ2-1|17|-
CAWSVGARTLFYNEQFF
>TRBV15|TRBJ2-2|15|-
CATSRPTGNTGELFF
>TRBV18|TRBJ2-2|14|-
CASSPPAPTGELFF
>TRBV9|TRBJ1-2|14|-
CASSDTGGGLGYTF
>TRBV28|TRBJ2-2|17|TRBD2
CASSSLAGFKNTGELFF
>TRBV2|TRBJ2-7|15|TRBD2
CASSSGLAGTYEQYF